Shown below are 18 T cell receptor beta chains from a single sample sequenced in a study of tumor and adjacent non-tumor tissue in lung cancer. TCRbeta libraries were built with three rounds of nested PCR, modified from ARM-PCR. TCRdb called the multiplex PCR reads again in MiXCR, with one record for every CDR3 protein. In the table there are 65,000 to 95,000 distinct CDR3 sequences, roughly 80% of which are singletons. No cell sorting was done before RNA was extracted from the tissue. The sequenced material came from lung tumor tissue. The receptors originated from a woman in her forties or fifties with non-small cell lung cancer.

Notes on this clonotype: The junction and the germline gene differ at one end; a read error may be behind it. The rearrangement links TRBV11-2 to TRBJ2-3; TRBD2 agrees at 11 bases. The germline CDR1 and CDR2 sequences are SGHAT and FQNNGV. This CDR3 has 17 residues. The CDR3 DNA follows: TGTGCCAGCAGCTTGGACTCGGGACTAGCGGTAGTAGATACGCAATATTTT. Amino acids: CASSLDSGLAVVDTQYF.

For this clonotype: It is likely a read error, because the conserved phenylalanine at the end of the CDR3 is missing. No DNA is shown, since the ends of the CDR3 on it are uncertain; the CDR3 is the one TCRdb lists. V and J are TRBV24-1 and TRBJ2-7; TRBD1, as called in the table, went unchecked against the DNA. Germline-derived CDR1 and CDR2 are KGHDR and SFDVKD. The CDR3 spans 14 residues, counting both ends. CDR3 loop: CATSEGQGHNEQYL.

The chain links TRBV20-1 to TRBJ2-1; TRBD2 aligns across 9 bases. With V trimmed by 8 bases and J by 9 bases, 23 bases remained unmatched. Germline V gene data show CDR1 as DFQATT and CDR2 as SNEGSKA (reference sequence). CDR3 size: 17 residues. Written as DNA, the CDR3 is TGCAGTTCGAGAGATGGGGGTAGCGGGAGTCATCCGGCTGAGCAGTTCTTC. As protein: CSSRDGGSGSHPAEQFF.

This chain connects TRBV20-1 to TRBJ2-7; D possibly uses TRBD1 or TRBD2 (5 bases each). Germline V gives CDR1 DFQATT, CDR2 SNEGSKA (reference sequence). Trimming left V 5 bases short and J 1 base short, with 24 bases between. The CDR3 sequence is 17 residues long. The CDR3 DNA sequence: TGCAGTGCTGCCCTCGAGGACATGGGACCTCATTCCTACGAGCAGTACTTC. Translating gives CSAALEDMGPHSYEQYF.

This clonotype has ten or more counts. The rearrangement joins TRBV28 to TRBJ2-6; 8 positions match TRBD1. Per germline, CDR1 MDHEN and CDR2 SYDVKM. The CDR3 is made up of 17 amino acids. V trimming: 3 bases; J trimming: 0 bases; junction bases outside the gene matches: 4. For the CDR3, the DNA is TGTGCCAGCAGTTTGGGGACAGGTCTCTCTGGGGCCAACGTCCTGACTTTC. Protein sequence: CASSLGTGLSGANVLTF.

This clonotype has a count of ten or more. V gene TRBV29-1 combines with J gene TRBJ2-5, with TRBD2 matching over 10 bases. Germline loops: CDR1 SQVTM, CDR2 ANQGSEA. Trimming removed 7 bases from V and 1 base from J; junction bases left unmatched: 9. The CDR3 sequence is 15 residues long. The CDR3 nucleotides read TGCAGCGCCGGGGTAGCGGGAGGTATCCAAGAGACCCAGTACTTC. This translates into CSAGVAGGIQETQYF.

This clonotype was picked up many times. This chain links TRBV7-8 with TRBJ1-2; D is ambiguous. The CDR3 totals 13 residues. V gave up 5 bases and J gave up 8 bases, with 15 bases separating them. Per the germline V gene, CDR1 is SGHVS and CDR2 is FQNEAQ. CDR3 in DNA: TGTGCCAGCAGCCCAGGACGGCGGCGAGGCTACACCTTC. This encodes CASSPGRRRGYTF.

V is TRBV12-3 or TRBV12-4 and J is TRBJ1-5; perhaps TRBD1 as D (5 bases). The CDR3 length is 14 residues. V shed 9 bases and J shed 4 bases, with 16 bases lying between them. The CDR3 here is CARRQIQDNQPQHF. For the CDR3, the DNA is TGTGCCAGGAGACAAATACAGGATAATCAGCCCCAGCATTTT.

In the case of this clonotype: An end of the junction differs from the germline gene, which may be a read error. The rearrangement links TRBV29-1 to TRBJ2-2; TRBD2 is a possible D gene (5 bases). The CDR3 is made up of 12 amino acids. From germline, CDR1 is SQVTM and CDR2 ANQGSEA. This CDR3 reads CSARRSTGELLF. CDR3 sequence (DNA): TGCAGCGCTCGGAGGAGTACCGGGGAGCTGTTATTT.

Concerning this clonotype: The junction shows a germline mismatch at one end, possibly a read error. CDR3 nucleotide sequence: TGCGCCGGCAGCCCGTATGGGGACGGGACATACGAGCAGTACTTC. It codes for CAGSPYGDGTYEQYF. V is TRBV5-1 and J is TRBJ2-7; D possibly corresponds to TRBD1 (6 bases). This CDR3 is built from 15 residues. The germline V gene has CDR1 SGHRS and CDR2 YFSETQ.

Note on this clonotype: One junction end does not reproduce the germline sequence, and a read error may be involved. The chain joins TRBV28 to TRBJ2-5; no firm D call. The CDR3 is 14 residues long. The germline CDR1 and CDR2 sequences are MDHEN and SYDVKM. CDR3 sequence: CTSSLGHLPESQYF. In nucleotides, the CDR3 is TGTACCAGCAGTTTAGGGCACCTTCCTGAGTCCCAGTACTTC.

On this clonotype itself: The junction differs from germline at one of its ends, possibly a read error. CDR3 bases: TGCAGTGCTATAGACTCAGATACCCAGTATTTT. Encoded protein: CSAIDSDTQYF. V usage is TRBV20-1 and J usage is TRBJ2-3, with D unresolved. Germline V gene data show CDR1 as DFQATT and CDR2 as SNEGSKA (reference sequence). The CDR3 runs 11 residues.

The chain couples TRBV12-3 or TRBV12-4 to TRBJ1-1, with a possible D match to TRBD1 (5 bases). The V and J ends lost 7 bases and 14 bases respectively, with 20 bases between them. There are 12 residues in the CDR3. CDR3 loop: CASTSLRGGAFF. In DNA form, the CDR3 reads TGTGCCAGCACTTCCCTTCGGGGGGGAGCCTTCTTT.

In its sample, this clonotype was seen once. The junction departs from germline at one end; a sequencing error may be responsible. The chain combines TRBV11-2 with TRBJ2-6, with a tentative D call TRBD1 (5 bases). This CDR3 has 14 residues. The germline V gene has CDR1 SGHAT and CDR2 FQNNGV. Here the CDR3 DNA reads TGTGCGAGCAGCTCTAACTATGGGGCCAGCGTCCTGACGTTC. Protein: CASSSNYGASVLTF.

Points on this clonotype: Compared with germline, one end of the junction differs, possibly owing to a read error. The chain carries TRBV5-4 and TRBJ2-1, with D perhaps matching TRBD1 or TRBD2 (5 bases each). Germline V gene lookup returns CDR1 SGHNT and CDR2 YYREEE (reference sequence). The CDR3 is made up of 15 amino acids. The CDR3 region is CASSVPGPEGNEQFF. The CDR3 coding sequence is TGTGCCAGCAGCGTGCCGGGACCAGAGGGTAATGAACAGTTCTTC.

This clonotype was seen once. The junction departs from germline at one end; a sequencing error may be responsible. The rearrangement links TRBV5-4 to TRBJ1-2; D perhaps matches TRBD1 (5 bases). The CDR3 has 13 residues. CDR1 is SGHNT, CDR2 YYREEE, per germline (reference sequence). The CDR3 nucleotides are TGTGCCAGCAGCTACGGACATTCCTATGGCTATGCCTTC. Its protein is CASSYGHSYGYAF.

The chain joins TRBV6-5 to TRBJ1-4; 11 positions match TRBD1. CDR1 MNHEY and CDR2 SVGAGI come from the germline V gene. The CDR3 loop spans 14 amino acids. The chain's CDR3 is CGGRTGGGDEKLFF. In DNA form, the CDR3 reads TGTGGCGGCAGGACAGGGGGCGGGGATGAAAAACTGTTTTTT.

Concerning this clonotype: The junction and the germline gene differ at one end; a read error may be behind it. V gene TRBV4-2 combines with J gene TRBJ2-5; the match to TRBD2 covers 7 bases. The V gene's germline CDR1 is LGHNA and CDR2 YNFKEQ. The CDR3 length is 16 residues. The CDR3 nucleotides read TGTGTCAGCAGCCAATTACTAGCGAGGAACCAAGAGACCCAGTACTTC. Translation gives CVSSQLLARNQETQYF.